This T cell receptor (beta chain) comes out of a study of T cell changes during pregnancy in multiple sclerosis. Sequencing was performed with immunoSEQ multiplex PCR; in TCRdb, only in-frame clones are kept and a portion is missing. The repertoire holds 25,000 to 30,000 clones, with 70% to 90% as singletons. The CDR3 length is 15 residues. CDR1 LNHDA and CDR2 SQIVND come from the germline V gene (reference sequence). V was trimmed by 6 bases and J by 14 bases, leaving 23 bases between them. J is TRBJ1-6 and V is TRBV19; the D gene is possibly TRBD1 (6 bases). The clonotype comes from a female donor with multiple sclerosis, enrolled in a pregnancy study. The material was CD8+ T cells from peripheral blood mononuclear cells, obtained after pregnancy. Written as DNA, the CDR3 is TGTGCCAGTAGACCGCACCTAGGACAGAGCGAAACCCTCCACTTT. Protein product: CASRPHLGQSETLHF.